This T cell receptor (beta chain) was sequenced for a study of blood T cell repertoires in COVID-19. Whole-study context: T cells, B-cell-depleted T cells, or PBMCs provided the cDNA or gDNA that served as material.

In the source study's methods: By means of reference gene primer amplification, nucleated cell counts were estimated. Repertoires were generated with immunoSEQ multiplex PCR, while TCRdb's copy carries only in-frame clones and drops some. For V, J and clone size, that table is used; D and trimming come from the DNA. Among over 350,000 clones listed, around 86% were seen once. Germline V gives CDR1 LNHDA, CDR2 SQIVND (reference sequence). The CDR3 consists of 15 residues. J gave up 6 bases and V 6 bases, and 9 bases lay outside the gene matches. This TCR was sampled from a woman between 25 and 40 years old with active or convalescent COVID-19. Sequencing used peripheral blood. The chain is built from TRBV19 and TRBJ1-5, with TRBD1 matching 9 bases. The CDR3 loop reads CASSPGDRDAQPQHF. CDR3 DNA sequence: TGTGCCAGTAGCCCCGGGGACAGGGATGCTCAGCCCCAGCATTTT.